This is a list of T cell receptor beta chains from one sample in a study of OX40 agonist ivuxolimab in advanced cancers. Measured with immunoSEQ multiplex PCR; TCRdb has only the in-frame clones, and not every one. The sample includes more than 55,000 clones, around nine tenths of them seen just once. Sequencing was performed on CD4+ or CD8+ T cells sorted from blood, taken in a trial of the OX40 agonist ivuxolimab. The source of these receptors is an adult with an advanced solid tumor such as melanoma, head and neck, liver or kidney cancer. The CDR3 runs from the conserved cysteine through the conserved F or W. Each record gives: CDR3 protein, CDR3 DNA, clone size, J gene, D gene, V gene. D genes are given only for firm matches. The size of a clone is reported for some rows only, either as once, few or many, or as a class for expanded clones.

CDR3aa: CASSSSLAETYNEQFF
CDR3nt: TGTGCCAGCAGTTCATCTCTAGCGGAGACTTACAATGAGCAGTTCTTC
abundance: -
j_gene: TRBJ2-1
d_gene: TRBD2
v_gene: TRBV6-5

CDR3aa: CASSIGSSGANVLTF
CDR3nt: TGTGCCAGTAGTATAGGAAGTTCTGGGGCCAACGTCCTGACTTTC
abundance: -
j_gene: TRBJ2-6
d_gene: -
v_gene: TRBV19

CDR3aa: CASSAGLGGNTIYF
CDR3nt: TGTGCCAGCAGTGCGGGCTTAGGTGGAAACACCATATATTTT
abundance: -
j_gene: TRBJ1-3
d_gene: -
v_gene: TRBV28

CDR3aa: CASSPQSRREQFF
CDR3nt: TGTGCCAGCAGTCCGCAAAGTCGGCGTGAGCAGTTCTTC
abundance: -
j_gene: TRBJ2-1
d_gene: -
v_gene: TRBV27

CDR3aa: CASSYSMWGTNYGYTF
CDR3nt: TGTGCCAGCAGTTACTCGATGTGGGGGACTAACTATGGCTACACCTTC
abundance: -
j_gene: TRBJ1-2
d_gene: -
v_gene: TRBV6-5

CDR3aa: CASSEIAGGSNEQFF
CDR3nt: TGTGCCAGCAGTGAAATCGCCGGGGGTAGCAATGAGCAGTTCTTC
abundance: -
j_gene: TRBJ2-1
d_gene: -
v_gene: TRBV2

CDR3aa: CASSSMTGGHRGYTF
CDR3nt: TGTGCCAGCAGCTCAATGACAGGGGGCCATCGGGGCTACACCTTC
abundance: -
j_gene: TRBJ1-2
d_gene: TRBD1
v_gene: TRBV5-4

CDR3aa: CASSGTGNPPGPQHF
CDR3nt: TGTGCCAGCAGTGGGACAGGGAACCCCCCAGGGCCCCAGCATTTT
abundance: -
j_gene: TRBJ1-5
d_gene: TRBD1
v_gene: TRBV6-1

CDR3aa: CASSAYSSGRGNEQFF
CDR3nt: TGTGCCAGCAGCGCATACTCTAGCGGGAGGGGCAATGAGCAGTTCTTC
abundance: once
j_gene: TRBJ2-1
d_gene: TRBD2
v_gene: TRBV9

CDR3aa: CASSLSAGMQETQYF
CDR3nt: TGTGCCAGCAGCCTCTCGGCGGGAATGCAAGAGACCCAGTACTTC
abundance: -
j_gene: TRBJ2-5
d_gene: -
v_gene: TRBV7-3

CDR3aa: CASSAGTSGGTQYF
CDR3nt: TGTGCCAGTAGTGCCGGGACTAGCGGAGGTACGCAGTATTTT
abundance: -
j_gene: TRBJ2-3
d_gene: TRBD2
v_gene: TRBV19

CDR3aa: CAWRPTFGQGYTF
CDR3nt: TGTGCCTGGCGGCCAACTTTCGGACAGGGCTACACCTTC
abundance: once
j_gene: TRBJ1-2
d_gene: -
v_gene: TRBV30

CDR3aa: CASSLESVQAEQFF
CDR3nt: TGTGCCAGCAGCTTGGAGAGCGTCCAGGCTGAGCAGTTCTTC
abundance: -
j_gene: TRBJ2-1
d_gene: -
v_gene: TRBV7-9

CDR3aa: CASSTRGGANVLTF
CDR3nt: TGTGCCAGCAGTACCCGGGGTGGGGCCAACGTCCTGACTTTC
abundance: -
j_gene: TRBJ2-6
d_gene: -
v_gene: TRBV6-5

CDR3aa: CASSDGLAGGSYEQYF
CDR3nt: TGTGCCAGCAGCGATGGACTAGCGGGTGGATCCTACGAGCAGTACTTC
abundance: -
j_gene: TRBJ2-7
d_gene: TRBD2
v_gene: TRBV7-8

CDR3aa: CASSLVGRSAYEQYF
CDR3nt: TGTGCCAGCAGCTTGGTGGGTAGGAGCGCCTACGAGCAGTACTTC
abundance: once
j_gene: TRBJ2-7
d_gene: -
v_gene: TRBV5-5

CDR3aa: CAIGPSGGNTEAFF
CDR3nt: TGTGCCATCGGTCCATCGGGCGGTAACACTGAAGCTTTCTTT
abundance: once
j_gene: TRBJ1-1
d_gene: -
v_gene: TRBV10-3

CDR3aa: CASSPGGYRRNNEQFF
CDR3nt: TGTGCCAGCAGCCCCGGCGGCTATCGGCGAAACAATGAGCAGTTCTTC
abundance: -
j_gene: TRBJ2-1
d_gene: -
v_gene: TRBV7-3

CDR3aa: CATSLPNYEQYF
CDR3nt: TGTGCCACCAGCCTACCTAACTACGAGCAGTACTTC
abundance: -
j_gene: TRBJ2-7
d_gene: -
v_gene: TRBV2

CDR3aa: CASSDPGVWAFF
CDR3nt: TGTGCCAGCAGCGATCCGGGGGTTTGGGCTTTCTTT
abundance: -
j_gene: TRBJ1-1
d_gene: -
v_gene: TRBV6-1

CDR3aa: CASSLSTGTVYGYTF
CDR3nt: TGTGCCAGCAGCCTTTCTACCGGGACGGTCTATGGCTACACCTTC
abundance: -
j_gene: TRBJ1-2
d_gene: -
v_gene: TRBV5-6

CDR3aa: CASSLVSEAFF
CDR3nt: TGTGCCAGCTCGCTTGTAAGTGAAGCTTTCTTT
abundance: -
j_gene: TRBJ1-1
d_gene: -
v_gene: TRBV28

CDR3aa: CASSTAGQGLYEQYF
CDR3nt: TGTGCCAGCAGCACGGCGGGACAGGGCCTCTACGAGCAGTACTTC
abundance: -
j_gene: TRBJ2-7
d_gene: TRBD1
v_gene: TRBV7-6

CDR3aa: CASNQTEYSNQPQHF
CDR3nt: TGCGCCAGCAACCAGACAGAATATAGCAATCAGCCCCAGCATTTT
abundance: once
j_gene: TRBJ1-5
d_gene: -
v_gene: TRBV5-1

CDR3aa: CASLRAGDSDEQFF
CDR3nt: TGTGCCAGTCTTCGGGCGGGAGATTCCGATGAGCAGTTCTTC
abundance: -
j_gene: TRBJ2-1
d_gene: TRBD2
v_gene: TRBV19

CDR3aa: CSVRDRAIGEQYF
CDR3nt: TGCAGCGTTCGGGACAGGGCGATAGGCGAGCAGTACTTC
abundance: -
j_gene: TRBJ2-7
d_gene: TRBD1
v_gene: TRBV29-1

CDR3aa: CASSLSGRAQETQYF
CDR3nt: TGTGCCAGCAGCCTTAGCGGGAGGGCTCAAGAGACCCAGTACTTC
abundance: -
j_gene: TRBJ2-5
d_gene: TRBD2
v_gene: TRBV27

CDR3aa: CASSPGLAGGTTSTDTQYF
CDR3nt: TGCGCCAGCAGCCCAGGACTAGCGGGAGGGACCACTAGCACAGATACGCAGTATTTT
abundance: -
j_gene: TRBJ2-3
d_gene: TRBD2
v_gene: TRBV5-1

CDR3aa: CATSRDRGTAYQETQYF
CDR3nt: TGTGCCACCAGCAGAGATCGGGGGACAGCGTACCAAGAGACCCAGTACTTC
abundance: -
j_gene: TRBJ2-5
d_gene: -
v_gene: TRBV15

CDR3aa: CASRRATGVSGNTIYF
CDR3nt: TGTGCCAGCAGACGAGCCACAGGGGTCTCTGGAAACACCATATATTTT
abundance: -
j_gene: TRBJ1-3
d_gene: TRBD1
v_gene: TRBV7-9

CDR3aa: CASSETSGRGAQYF
CDR3nt: TGTGCCAGTAGTGAGACTAGCGGGAGAGGGGCCCAGTACTTC
abundance: -
j_gene: TRBJ2-7
d_gene: TRBD2
v_gene: TRBV19

CDR3aa: CAIRQGDYGYTF
CDR3nt: TGTGCCATAAGACAGGGAGACTATGGCTACACCTTC
abundance: -
j_gene: TRBJ1-2
d_gene: TRBD1
v_gene: TRBV19

CDR3aa: CASSLDGQSCGYTF
CDR3nt: TGCGCCAGCAGCTTGGACGGACAGTCCTGTGGCTACACCTTC
abundance: once
j_gene: TRBJ1-2
d_gene: -
v_gene: TRBV5-1

CDR3aa: CASSPLDSDTQYF
CDR3nt: TGTGCCAGCAGCCCTCTGGACTCAGATACGCAGTATTTT
abundance: -
j_gene: TRBJ2-3
d_gene: -
v_gene: TRBV7-3

CDR3aa: CASSLKNGRVHNEQFF
CDR3nt: TGTGCCAGCAGCTTAAAAAACGGGAGGGTCCACAATGAGCAGTTCTTC
abundance: -
j_gene: TRBJ2-1
d_gene: TRBD2
v_gene: TRBV7-9

CDR3aa: CASGTSGSNEQFF
CDR3nt: TGTGCCAGCGGGACTAGCGGGAGCAATGAGCAGTTCTTC
abundance: -
j_gene: TRBJ2-1
d_gene: TRBD2
v_gene: TRBV7-2

CDR3aa: CASTIGGTEAFF
CDR3nt: TGTGCCAGCACGATTGGGGGGACTGAAGCTTTCTTT
abundance: -
j_gene: TRBJ1-1
d_gene: -
v_gene: TRBV2

CDR3aa: CASSLSGRGGELFF
CDR3nt: TGTGCCAGCAGTTTATCGGGGAGGGGCGGGGAGCTGTTTTTT
abundance: -
j_gene: TRBJ2-2
d_gene: TRBD2
v_gene: TRBV28

CDR3aa: CASSSPLSGGAYGYTF
CDR3nt: TGCGCCAGCAGCTCCCCGTTGAGTGGGGGCGCCTATGGCTACACCTTC
abundance: few
j_gene: TRBJ1-2
d_gene: -
v_gene: TRBV4-1

CDR3aa: CASSRGSVPGEQYF
CDR3nt: TGTGCCAGCAGCCGAGGGTCTGTACCTGGGGAGCAGTACTTC
abundance: -
j_gene: TRBJ2-7
d_gene: -
v_gene: TRBV14

CDR3aa: CASSPGLVNNEQFF
CDR3nt: TGTGCCAGTAGCCCGGGACTAGTAAATAATGAGCAGTTCTTC
abundance: -
j_gene: TRBJ2-1
d_gene: TRBD2
v_gene: TRBV19

CDR3aa: CASSKTNYGYTF
CDR3nt: TGTGCCAGCAGCAAGACCAACTATGGCTACACCTTC
abundance: -
j_gene: TRBJ1-2
d_gene: -
v_gene: TRBV6-5

CDR3aa: CATSGPGAFYSPLHF
CDR3nt: TGTGCCACCTCAGGTCCAGGGGCTTTTTATTCACCCCTCCACTTT
abundance: -
j_gene: TRBJ1-6
d_gene: -
v_gene: TRBV7-9

CDR3aa: CASSHGQAPYEQYF
CDR3nt: TGCGCCAGCAGTCACGGACAGGCGCCCTACGAGCAGTACTTC
abundance: once
j_gene: TRBJ2-7
d_gene: TRBD1
v_gene: TRBV10-1

CDR3aa: CASSLSDGSYEQYF
CDR3nt: TGTGCCAGCAGCTTAAGTGACGGGAGCTACGAGCAGTACTTC
abundance: -
j_gene: TRBJ2-7
d_gene: -
v_gene: TRBV11-3

CDR3aa: CASSAPSGRVDTQYF
CDR3nt: TGTGCCAGCAGTGCCCCAAGCGGGAGAGTAGATACGCAGTATTTT
abundance: -
j_gene: TRBJ2-3
d_gene: TRBD2
v_gene: TRBV2

CDR3aa: CASSHQGLAGSYEQYF
CDR3nt: TGTGCCAGCAGCCATCAGGGACTAGCGGGAAGCTACGAGCAGTACTTC
abundance: -
j_gene: TRBJ2-7
d_gene: TRBD2
v_gene: TRBV11-3

CDR3aa: CASMGRGQETQYF
CDR3nt: TGTGCCTCCATGGGCAGGGGGCAAGAGACCCAGTACTTC
abundance: -
j_gene: TRBJ2-5
d_gene: TRBD1
v_gene: TRBV27

CDR3aa: CASSLNTGNEKLFF
CDR3nt: TGTGCCAGCAGCTTAAACACAGGGAATGAAAAACTGTTTTTT
abundance: -
j_gene: TRBJ1-4
d_gene: -
v_gene: TRBV7-9

CDR3aa: CASSFGAPLAGVIQTQYF
CDR3nt: TGTGCCAGCAGCTTCGGGGCCCCACTAGCGGGAGTGATCCAGACCCAGTACTTC
abundance: -
j_gene: TRBJ2-5
d_gene: TRBD2
v_gene: TRBV7-6

CDR3aa: CAIRLGGETQYF
CDR3nt: TGTGCCATCCGACTCGGGGGGGAGACCCAGTACTTC
abundance: -
j_gene: TRBJ2-5
d_gene: TRBD2
v_gene: TRBV7-9

CDR3aa: CASSRGPSGRFSGDTQYF
CDR3nt: TGTGCCAGCAGTCGCGGACCTAGCGGGAGGTTCTCTGGAGATACGCAGTATTTT
abundance: -
j_gene: TRBJ2-3
d_gene: TRBD2
v_gene: TRBV27

CDR3aa: CASSKTSGIYNEQFF
CDR3nt: TGTGCCAGTAGTAAGACTAGCGGGATCTACAATGAGCAGTTCTTC
abundance: -
j_gene: TRBJ2-1
d_gene: TRBD2
v_gene: TRBV19